What follows are 16 T cell receptor beta chains derived from one specimen sequenced in a study of cytomegalovirus exposure and HLA in healthy donors. The study ran its PCR with 60 Vbeta and 13 Jbeta primers. Generated by immunoSEQ multiplex PCR, the TCRdb table keeps only in-frame clones and is missing some. This table holds over 150,000 clones, approximately 79% found once. The sequencing input was PBMCs. The receptors originated from a man between 60 and 75 years old in good health and CMV-seronegative.

The chain employs TRBV5-1 and TRBJ2-5, with 9 bases identical to TRBD1. Germline loops: CDR1 SGHRS, CDR2 YFSETQ. V dropped 4 bases and J dropped 9; count of bases not matched to a gene: 13. The CDR3 has 15 residues. CDR3 sequence reads: CASSPDRGFSEAQYF. The CDR3 DNA reads as TGCGCCAGCAGCCCGGACAGGGGATTCTCGGAGGCCCAGTACTTC.

The V and J genes are TRBV29-1 and TRBJ2-1; no firm D call. Trimming removed 4 bases at V and 0 bases at J, with 10 bases between. Germline V gene data show CDR1 as SQVTM and CDR2 as ANQGSEA. The CDR3 extends over 14 amino acids. The CDR3 region is CSVVSVNSYNEQFF. CDR3 in DNA: TGCAGCGTTGTATCGGTGAACTCCTACAATGAGCAGTTCTTC.

The chain is built from TRBV9 and TRBJ2-3; maybe TRBD1 (5 bases). The CDR3 sequence is 16 residues long. CDR1 and CDR2 (germline): SGDLS, YYNGEE. Trimming left V 3 bases short and J 0 bases short, with 14 bases between. The CDR3 region has the DNA TGTGCCAGCAGCGCAGGGCTGGACCTTAGCACAGATACGCAGTATTTT. It yields the protein CASSAGLDLSTDTQYF.

This clone was detected once. The junction departs from the called germline gene at one end, perhaps through a read error. The chain employs TRBV9 and TRBJ1-5; 9 bases align to TRBD1. This CDR3 spans 17 amino acids. Germline V gives CDR1 SGDLS, CDR2 YYNGEE. The CDR3 nucleotides read TGTGCCAGCATCTATGTCCGGGACAGGGTAGGCAATCAGCCCCACCATTTT. Amino acids: CASIYVRDRVGNQPHHF.

The V and J genes are TRBV6-5 and TRBJ2-7; 7 nucleotides line up with TRBD1. The trim removed 6 bases at V and 0 bases at J, leaving 5 bases unmatched. In germline, CDR1 is MNHEY, CDR2 SVGAGI. CDR3 length equals 14 residues. CDR3 in amino acids: CASSSDRDSYEQYF. CDR3 DNA: TGTGCCAGCAGCTCAGACAGGGACTCCTACGAGCAGTACTTC.

The chain carries TRBV5-1 and TRBJ2-1; unclear D gene. Germline loops: CDR1 SGHRS, CDR2 YFSETQ. The CDR3 length is 15 residues. V dropped 1 base and J dropped 0 bases, with 8 bases sitting between them. CDR3 sequence: CASSLWPSSYNEQFF. Written as DNA, the CDR3 is TGCGCCAGCAGCTTGTGGCCAAGCTCCTACAATGAGCAGTTCTTC.

V and J are TRBV5-8 and TRBJ1-5; 8 bases map to TRBD1. The CDR3 covers 16 residues. V dropped 4 bases and J dropped 2; count of bases not matched to a gene: 8. Germline CDR1 is SGHTS and CDR2 is YDEGEE. The CDR3 bases are TGTGCCAGCAGCCACGGACAGGGTCGGCGCAATCAGCCCCAGCATTTT. This encodes CASSHGQGRRNQPQHF.

This clone was picked up a small number of times. The V gene is TRBV30, the J gene TRBJ2-2, with 9 bases that match TRBD2. The CDR3 length is 14 residues. The germline CDR1 and CDR2 sequences are GTSNPN and SVGIG (reference sequence). V lost 3 bases to trimming and J lost 4 bases; unmatched junction nucleotides: 3. The DNA for the CDR3 is TGTGCCTGGAGGAGACTAGCGGCCACCGGGGAGCTGTTTTTT. It yields the protein CAWRRLAATGELFF.

The genes are TRBV2 and TRBJ1-5; D gene uncertain. The CDR3 is 14 amino acids. Germline CDR1 SNHLY, CDR2 FYNNEI. V lost 7 bases to trimming and J lost 5 bases, with 15 bases between them. CDR3 loop: CASTWAVQDQPQHF. In nucleotides, the CDR3 is TGTGCCAGCACATGGGCAGTCCAGGATCAGCCCCAGCATTTT. Drawing the rest from reference TRBV2 and TRBJ1-5, the complete variable domain is EPEVTQTPSHQVTQMGQEVILRCVPISNHLYFYWYRQILGQKVEFLVSFYNNEISEKSEIFDDQFSVERPDGSNFTLKIRSTKLEDSAMYFCASTWAVQDQPQHFGDGTRLSIL.

This sequence joins TRBV30 and TRBJ2-1; tentatively, D is TRBD2 (7 bases). The V end was cut by 2 bases, the J end by 5 bases, with 22 bases between. The CDR3 spans 17 residues. Germline V gene sequence: CDR1 GTSNPN, CDR2 SVGIG (reference sequence). This chain's CDR3 is CAWSRVSPAGAHNEQFF. DNA for the CDR3: TGTGCCTGGAGTAGGGTAAGCCCCGCGGGGGCCCACAATGAGCAGTTCTTC.

This CDR3 reads CASSQVAGGLFSTQYF. The CDR3 DNA follows: TGTGCCAGCAGCCAAGTAGCGGGGGGGCTGTTCTCAACGCAGTATTTT. The V and J genes are TRBV4-2 and TRBJ2-3, with 11 bases lining up with TRBD2. CDR1 is LGHNA and CDR2 is YNFKEQ in the germline V gene. The V gene end was trimmed by 1 base and the J gene end by 9 bases; junction bases not matched to a gene: 9. This CDR3 has 16 amino acids.

The V gene is TRBV10-1, the J gene TRBJ2-5, with 13 bases lining up with TRBD2. V lost 3 bases to trimming and J lost 9 bases; unmatched junction nucleotides: 4. Germline CDR1 reads WNHNN; CDR2 reads SYGVQD (reference sequence). This CDR3 has 14 amino acids. CDR3 loop: CASSELAGGSPQYF. The CDR3 nucleotides read TGCGCCAGCAGTGAACTAGCGGGAGGGTCCCCCCAGTACTTC.

This clone has a handful of counts. The chain has TRBV5-4 and TRBJ2-5, with D unclear. Trimming cost V 4 bases and J 5 bases, with 21 bases left between them. CDR1 and CDR2 from the germline V gene are SGHNT and YYREEE (reference sequence). This CDR3 has 16 residues. The DNA for the CDR3 is TGTGCCAGCAGCCCCGAGACCCCCTCCATCGGGGAGACCCAGTACTTC. Protein sequence: CASSPETPSIGETQYF.

This clone was counted a few times. The CDR3 here is CASSIASGGKETQYF. The CDR3 DNA follows: TGTGCCAGTAGTATTGCTAGCGGGGGGAAAGAGACCCAGTACTTC. J is TRBJ2-5 and V is TRBV19, with 11 bases lining up with TRBD2. The CDR3 covers 15 residues. CDR1 is LNHDA, CDR2 SQIVND, per germline (reference sequence). Unmatched junction bases numbered 3, after V lost 3 bases and J lost 3 bases.

The V gene is TRBV29-1, the J gene TRBJ2-1; D unclear. CDR3 size: 11 residues. The germline V gene has CDR1 SQVTM and CDR2 ANQGSEA. V lost 7 bases and J lost 8, with 12 bases in between. DNA of the CDR3: TGCAGCGGCCTCCGACGGGATGAGCAGTTCTTC. Protein: CSGLRRDEQFF.

The J gene is TRBJ1-5, the V gene TRBV29-1; the D gene is possibly TRBD1 (6 bases). CDR1 and CDR2 from the germline V gene are SQVTM and ANQGSEA. The V and J ends lost 6 bases and 3 bases respectively, with 15 bases between them. CDR3 length: 14 residues. In DNA, the CDR3 is TGCAGCGTCGGCACAGGGAGGGTCAATCAGCCCCAGCATTTT. Its protein product is CSVGTGRVNQPQHF.